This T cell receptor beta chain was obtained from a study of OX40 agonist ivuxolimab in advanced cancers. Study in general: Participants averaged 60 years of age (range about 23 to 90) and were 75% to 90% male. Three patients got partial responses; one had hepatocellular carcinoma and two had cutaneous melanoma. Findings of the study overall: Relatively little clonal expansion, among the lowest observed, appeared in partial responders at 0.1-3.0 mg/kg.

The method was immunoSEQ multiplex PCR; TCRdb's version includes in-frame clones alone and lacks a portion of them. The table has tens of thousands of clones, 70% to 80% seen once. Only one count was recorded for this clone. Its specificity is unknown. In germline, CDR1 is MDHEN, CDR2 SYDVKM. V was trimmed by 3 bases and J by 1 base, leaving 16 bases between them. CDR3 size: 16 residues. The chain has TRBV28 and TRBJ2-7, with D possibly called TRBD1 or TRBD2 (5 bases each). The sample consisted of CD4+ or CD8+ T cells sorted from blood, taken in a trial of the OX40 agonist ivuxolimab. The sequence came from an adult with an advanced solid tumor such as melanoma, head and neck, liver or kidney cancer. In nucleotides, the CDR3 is TGTGCCAGCAGTTTCACACAGGTGGAGGTTTCCTACGAGCAGTACTTC. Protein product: CASSFTQVEVSYEQYF. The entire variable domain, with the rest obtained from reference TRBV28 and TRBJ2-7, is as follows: DVKVTQSSRYLVKRTGEKVFLECVQDMDHENMFWYRQDPGLGLRLIYFSYDVKMKEKGDIPEGYSVSREKKERFSLILESASTNQTSMYLCASSFTQVEVSYEQYFGPGTRLTVT.